This T cell receptor beta chain was sequenced in a study of OX40 agonist ivuxolimab in advanced cancers. A few counts support this clone. TCRdb's table, derived via immunoSEQ multiplex PCR, lists solely in-frame clones and lacks some. The data contain fewer than 35,000 clones, more than 75% of them singletons. V was clipped by 5 bases and J by 3 bases, with 4 bases between them. This CDR3 has 11 residues. Germline values: CDR1 LNHDA, CDR2 SQIVND (reference sequence). Here the sequenced sample was CD4+ or CD8+ T cells sorted from blood, taken in a trial of the OX40 agonist ivuxolimab. The sequence came from an adult with an advanced solid tumor such as melanoma, head and neck, liver or kidney cancer. The rearrangement links TRBV19 to TRBJ1-1; no definite D call. The CDR3 spells CASSDYTEAFF. In DNA form, the CDR3 reads TGTGCCAGTAGTGACTACACTGAAGCTTTCTTT.